A selection of T cell receptor beta chains follows, all from one sample in a study of shared clonotypes between healthy human individuals. Profiled with immunoSEQ multiplex PCR; TCRdb holds only in-frame clones, not every one. The data show millions of clones, with 85% to 95% seen just once and under 0.45% held by the top ten. Sequencing input: naive CD4+ T cells from PBMCs. The receptor set was obtained from a young man in good health. Some clones in this sample may be carry-over from other donors' samples. Each CDR3 is given with its conserved first and last residue. The order of the fields is CDR3 protein, CDR3 DNA, V gene, J gene, D gene, clone size. D genes are given only for firm matches. Clone size, where shown, is once, few, many, or a class for clones that have expanded.

CDR3: CASSPAGTVNTGELFF
DNA: TGTGCCAGCTCACCGGCCGGGACAGTGAACACCGGGGAGCTGTTTTTT
V: TRBV18
J: TRBJ2-2
D: TRBD1
size: .

CDR3: CASSDTGGSSYEQYF
DNA: TGTGCCAGCAGCGATACAGGGGGCAGCTCCTACGAGCAGTACTTC
V: TRBV6-5
J: TRBJ2-7
D: TRBD1
size: .

CDR3: CASSPGGGVGLEQYF
DNA: TGCGCCAGCAGCCCCGGGGGGGGAGTGGGTCTCGAGCAGTACTTC
V: TRBV5-1
J: TRBJ2-7
D: TRBD2
size: .

CDR3: CASSQRQYGYTF
DNA: TGTGCCAGCAGCCAACGCCAGTATGGCTACACCTTC
V: TRBV4-2
J: TRBJ1-2
D: .
size: .

CDR3: CASSLRAGRDTDTQYF
DNA: TGTGCCAGCAGCCTTAGGGCGGGACGGGACACAGATACGCAGTATTTT
V: TRBV5-6
J: TRBJ2-3
D: .
size: .

CDR3: CASSLSSGINTIYF
DNA: TGTGCCAGCAGTTTGTCATCCGGGATAAACACCATATATTTT
V: TRBV28
J: TRBJ1-3
D: .
size: .

CDR3: CASTLTSGRAWVQYF
DNA: TGTGCCAGCACTTTAACTAGCGGGAGGGCCTGGGTGCAGTATTTT
V: TRBV7-9
J: TRBJ2-3
D: TRBD2
size: once

CDR3: CATKPQGYEKLFF
DNA: TGTGCCACCAAACCGCAGGGGTATGAAAAACTGTTTTTT
V: TRBV19
J: TRBJ1-4
D: .
size: .

CDR3: CASSPGAGQQTDTQYF
DNA: TGTGCCAGCAGCCCGGGGGCGGGACAGCAGACAGATACGCAGTATTTT
V: TRBV5-8
J: TRBJ2-3
D: .
size: .

CDR3: CASSEFGSGNTIYF
DNA: TGTGCCAGCAGTGAATTTGGCTCTGGAAACACCATATATTTT
V: TRBV2
J: TRBJ1-3
D: .
size: once

CDR3: CASSQEEGFYGYTF
DNA: TGCGCCAGCAGCCAAGAAGAGGGATTCTATGGCTACACCTTC
V: TRBV4-1
J: TRBJ1-2
D: .
size: .

CDR3: CASSHSGANVLTF
DNA: TGTGCCAGCAGCCACTCTGGGGCCAACGTCCTGACTTTC
V: TRBV11-2
J: TRBJ2-6
D: .
size: .

CDR3: CSASGTFGYTF
DNA: TGCAGTGCTAGCGGGACATTCGGCTACACCTTC
V: TRBV20-1
J: TRBJ1-2
D: .
size: once

CDR3: CAISEGTEETQYF
DNA: TGTGCCATCAGTGAGGGGACAGAAGAGACCCAGTACTTC
V: TRBV10-3
J: TRBJ2-5
D: TRBD1
size: once

CDR3: CASTQQGVPQPQHF
DNA: TGTGCCAGCACCCAACAGGGGGTTCCTCAGCCCCAGCATTTT
V: TRBV6-1
J: TRBJ1-5
D: TRBD1
size: .

CDR3: CASSYGTDLMSEKLFF
DNA: TGCGCCAGCAGCTATGGGACGGATCTAATGAGTGAAAAACTGTTTTTT
V: TRBV5-1
J: TRBJ1-4
D: .
size: .

CDR3: CAWSVIGYEQYF
DNA: TGTGCCTGGAGTGTAATTGGATACGAGCAGTACTTC
V: TRBV30
J: TRBJ2-7
D: .
size: .

CDR3: CASSTIAGGMTDTQYF
DNA: TGTGCCAGTAGTACTATAGCGGGAGGGATGACAGATACGCAGTATTTT
V: TRBV19
J: TRBJ2-3
D: TRBD2
size: .

CDR3: CASSEGLTSGSYNEQFF
DNA: TGTGCCAGCAGTGAAGGTTTAACTAGCGGGAGTTACAATGAGCAGTTCTTC
V: TRBV2
J: TRBJ2-1
D: TRBD2
size: .

CDR3: CASSPLQGSNEYGYTF
DNA: TGTGCCAGCTCACCATTACAGGGGTCGAATGAATATGGCTACACCTTC
V: TRBV18
J: TRBJ1-2
D: TRBD1
size: .

CDR3: CASSLEGGQVYGYTF
DNA: TGTGCCAGCAGCTTAGAGGGGGGACAGGTCTATGGCTACACCTTC
V: TRBV7-2
J: TRBJ1-2
D: TRBD1
size: .

CDR3: CASSPPAPSSDTQYF
DNA: TGTGCCAGCAGTCCCCCGGCCCCCAGTTCGGATACGCAGTATTTT
V: TRBV28
J: TRBJ2-3
D: .
size: .

CDR3: CASSWAGTRSQETQYF
DNA: TGCGCCAGCAGCTGGGCCGGGACTCGATCCCAAGAGACCCAGTACTTC
V: TRBV5-1
J: TRBJ2-5
D: .
size: .

CDR3: CASNSRLAVYNEQFF
DNA: TGTGCCAGCAATTCGCGACTAGCGGTCTACAATGAGCAGTTCTTC
V: TRBV2
J: TRBJ2-1
D: TRBD2
size: .

CDR3: CASSLETGLRAFF
DNA: TGCGCCAGCAGCTTGGAAACCGGACTCAGAGCTTTCTTT
V: TRBV5-1
J: TRBJ1-1
D: .
size: .

CDR3: CASRVLQNTEAFF
DNA: TGTGCCAGCAGGGTGTTGCAGAACACTGAAGCTTTCTTT
V: TRBV6-1
J: TRBJ1-1
D: .
size: once

CDR3: CASTYWGSGTDTQYF
DNA: TGTGCCAGCACCTACTGGGGCTCGGGCACAGATACGCAGTATTTT
V: TRBV27
J: TRBJ2-3
D: .
size: .

CDR3: CASSLIPATNEKLFF
DNA: TGCGCCAGCAGCTTGATACCTGCAACTAATGAAAAACTGTTTTTT
V: TRBV5-1
J: TRBJ1-4
D: .
size: .

CDR3: CASSEFGNSYEQYF
DNA: TGTGCCAGCAGTGAATTTGGCAACTCCTACGAGCAGTACTTC
V: TRBV25-1
J: TRBJ2-7
D: .
size: .

CDR3: CASSPSWAGKETQYF
DNA: TGTGCCAGCAGCCCGTCCTGGGCGGGGAAAGAGACCCAGTACTTC
V: TRBV4-2
J: TRBJ2-5
D: .
size: .

CDR3: CASSFGGYSNQPQHF
DNA: TGTGCCAGCAGCTTTGGGGGGTATAGCAATCAGCCCCAGCATTTT
V: TRBV5-6
J: TRBJ1-5
D: .
size: .

CDR3: CASSRGQGVNQPQHF
DNA: TGTGCCAGTAGCCGAGGACAGGGCGTCAATCAGCCCCAGCATTTT
V: TRBV19
J: TRBJ1-5
D: TRBD1
size: .

CDR3: CASRGIKGSYNEQFF
DNA: TGTGCCAGCAGGGGAATTAAGGGGAGCTACAATGAGCAGTTCTTC
V: TRBV7-6
J: TRBJ2-1
D: .
size: .

CDR3: CASSVTGGTEAFF
DNA: TGTGCCAGCAGCGTTACAGGTGGCACTGAAGCTTTCTTT
V: TRBV5-4
J: TRBJ1-1
D: .
size: .

CDR3: CASSLIGDRGGHEQYF
DNA: TGTGCCAGCAGCTTAATAGGGGACAGGGGTGGCCACGAGCAGTACTTC
V: TRBV5-6
J: TRBJ2-7
D: TRBD1
size: .

CDR3: CASRRAGELFF
DNA: TGTGCCAGCAGGCGGGCCGGGGAGCTGTTTTTT
V: TRBV6-1
J: TRBJ2-2
D: .
size: .

CDR3: CASSPRTGNQETQYF
DNA: TGCGCCAGCAGCCCCCGGACAGGAAACCAAGAGACCCAGTACTTC
V: TRBV5-1
J: TRBJ2-5
D: TRBD1
size: .

CDR3: CASSLSMGVAETQYF
DNA: TGTGCCAGCAGCTTGTCTATGGGGGTGGCAGAGACCCAGTACTTC
V: TRBV5-4
J: TRBJ2-5
D: .
size: .

CDR3: CASSQGGSSLNYGYTF
DNA: TGTGCCAGCTCACAAGGGGGCTCGAGCTTGAACTATGGCTACACCTTC
V: TRBV18
J: TRBJ1-2
D: TRBD1
size: .

CDR3: CASSPRTRDTEAFF
DNA: TGTGCCAGCAGCCCCCGGACTAGGGACACTGAAGCTTTCTTT
V: TRBV7-8
J: TRBJ1-1
D: .
size: .

CDR3: CASSKLGTSGYYEQYF
DNA: TGTGCCAGCAGTAAACTTGGGACTAGCGGGTACTACGAGCAGTACTTC
V: TRBV27
J: TRBJ2-7
D: TRBD2
size: .

CDR3: CASSLKVTGGSYNEQFF
DNA: TGTGCCAGCTCACTTAAGGTCACGGGAGGCTCTTACAATGAGCAGTTCTTC
V: TRBV18
J: TRBJ2-1
D: TRBD2
size: .